The clone carrying this T cell receptor delta chain turned up a few times. No antigen is known for it. The TCRdb protein comes from a much larger clone and disagrees with this DNA's translation at residue 9, likely due to a read error; the protein given here is derived from the DNA. CDR1 and CDR2 from the germline V gene are TSWWSYY and QGS. The CDR3 is 24 residues long. V lost 2 bases and J 0 bases, leaving 37 bases between the germline ends. TCRdb processed the multiplex PCR reads again with the CATT caller. The sample lists approximately 90,000 delta-chain clones, less than 1% seen once, with just under 10% in the top ten. Flow sorting of PBMC yielded separate Vgamma9/Vdelta2+ and Vdelta2-negative gammadelta T cell populations for bulk repertoire analysis. The data originate from a study of γδ T cells in repeated Plasmodium falciparum infection. Study observations and caveats: Waves of new clonotype selection appeared after repeated controlled infections in Vdelta2-negative, largely Vdelta1+, gammadelta T cells.

The sample taken for sequencing was gamma-delta T cells from blood. The clonotype originates from a pool of human donors (malaria-infected and uninfected, not separated). The chain joins TRDV1 to TRDJ1; D perhaps matches TRDD3 (5 bases). TCRdb gives no J gene; it was assigned here by matching the DNA to germline. This chain's CDR3 is CALGEGKRPPPLLVGTGYTDKLIF. CDR3 nucleotide sequence: TGTGCTCTTGGGGAAGGTAAAAGGCCTCCCCCATTACTGGTAGGTACGGGGTACACCGATAAACTCATCTTT.